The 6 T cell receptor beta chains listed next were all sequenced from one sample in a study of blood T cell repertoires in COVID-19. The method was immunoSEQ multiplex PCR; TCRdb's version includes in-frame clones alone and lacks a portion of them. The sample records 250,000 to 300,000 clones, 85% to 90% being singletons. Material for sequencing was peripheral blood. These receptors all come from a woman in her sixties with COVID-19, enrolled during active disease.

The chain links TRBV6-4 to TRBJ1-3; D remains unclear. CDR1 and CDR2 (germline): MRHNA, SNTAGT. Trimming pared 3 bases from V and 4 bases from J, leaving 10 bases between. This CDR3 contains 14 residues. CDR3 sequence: CASSEHPFGNTIYF. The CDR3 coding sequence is TGTGCCAGCAGTGAACATCCCTTCGGAAACACCATATATTTT.

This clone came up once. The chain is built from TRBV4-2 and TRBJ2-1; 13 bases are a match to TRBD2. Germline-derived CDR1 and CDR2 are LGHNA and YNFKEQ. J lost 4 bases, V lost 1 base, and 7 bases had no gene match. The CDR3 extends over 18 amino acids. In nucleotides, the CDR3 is TGTGCCAGCAGCCAAGGGTCGACTAGCGGGAGGCGGTACAATGAGCAGTTCTTC. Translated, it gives CASSQGSTSGRRYNEQFF.

CDR3 loop: CASSLDPTGFTEAFF. The CDR3 bases are TGTGCCAGCAGTTTAGACCCCACGGGGTTCACTGAAGCTTTCTTT. V gene TRBV27 combines with J gene TRBJ1-1; no firm D call. V shed 2 bases and J shed 4 bases, with 14 bases lying between them. CDR3 length: 15 residues. The V gene's germline CDR1 is MNHEY and CDR2 SMNVEV (reference sequence).

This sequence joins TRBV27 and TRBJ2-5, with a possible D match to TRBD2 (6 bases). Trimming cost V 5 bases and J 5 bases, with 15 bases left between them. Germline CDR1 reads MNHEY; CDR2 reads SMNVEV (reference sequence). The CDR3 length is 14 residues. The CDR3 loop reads CASSPRTTSETQYF. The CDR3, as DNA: TGTGCCAGCAGTCCAAGGACTACATCGGAGACCCAGTACTTC.

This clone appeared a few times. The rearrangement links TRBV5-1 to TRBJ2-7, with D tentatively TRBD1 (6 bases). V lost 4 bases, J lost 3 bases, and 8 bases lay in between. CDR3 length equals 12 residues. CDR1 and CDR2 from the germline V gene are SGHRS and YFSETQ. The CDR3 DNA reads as TGCGCCAGCAGCCGGACAGTCTACGAGCAGTACTTC. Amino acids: CASSRTVYEQYF.

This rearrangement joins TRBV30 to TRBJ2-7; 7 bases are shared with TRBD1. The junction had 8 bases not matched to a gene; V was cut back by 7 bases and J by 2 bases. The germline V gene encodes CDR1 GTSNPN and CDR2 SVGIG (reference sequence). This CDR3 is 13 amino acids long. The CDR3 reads CAYRGGTAYEQYF. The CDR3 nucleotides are TGTGCCTACAGGGGTGGTACGGCCTACGAGCAGTACTTC.